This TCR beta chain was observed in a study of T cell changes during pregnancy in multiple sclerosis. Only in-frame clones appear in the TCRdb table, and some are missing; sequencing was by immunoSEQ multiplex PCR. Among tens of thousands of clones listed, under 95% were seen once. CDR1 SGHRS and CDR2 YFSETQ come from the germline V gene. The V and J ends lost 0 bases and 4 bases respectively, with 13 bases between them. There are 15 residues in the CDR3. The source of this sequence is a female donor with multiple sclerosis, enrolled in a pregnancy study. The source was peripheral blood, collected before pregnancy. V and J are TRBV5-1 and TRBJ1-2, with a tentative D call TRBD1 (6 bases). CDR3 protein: CASSLATGLGYGYTF. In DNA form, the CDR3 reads TGCGCCAGCAGCTTGGCCACAGGGTTGGGCTATGGCTACACCTTC.